The present entry profiles one T cell receptor (beta chain) with its context. Its antigen is not known. Amplification used 60 Vbeta primers and 13 Jbeta primers. How the authors handled the data: Later analysis identified approximately 88 million unique TCR beta chains, roughly 11 million shared. Only in-frame clones appear in the TCRdb table, and some are missing; sequencing was by immunoSEQ multiplex PCR. From that table come the V and J calls and clone size; the DNA was used to work out D and trimming. The table includes more than 150,000 clones, over 75% detected once. Trimming shortened V by 4 bases and J by 6 bases, and 16 bases separated the two germline ends. The CDR3 length is 15 residues. Looked up from germline, CDR1 is LNHNV and CDR2 is YYDKDF (reference sequence). This entry belongs to a study of cytomegalovirus exposure and HLA in healthy donors. Background on the study: Out of 398 genotyped donors, roughly 80% belonged to the Caucasian-associated ancestry cluster.

General study points: There were 164 TCR beta chains listed as cytomegalovirus-associated.

The sequence was collected from a man between 45 and 60 years old in good health and CMV-seropositive. Material: PBMCs. The chain uses TRBV15 and TRBJ1-5; D perhaps matches TRBD1 (5 bases). CDR3 sequence: CATSKRSGGGQPQHF. The CDR3 bases are TGTGCCACCAGCAAGAGATCGGGGGGGGGTCAGCCCCAGCATTTT. Based on the CDR3 plus reference TRBV15 and TRBJ1-5, the full variable domain is DAMVIQNPRYQVTQFGKPVTLSCSQTLNHNVMYWYQQKSSQAPKLLFHYYDKDFNNEADTPDNFQSRRPNTSFCFLDIRSPGLGDTAMYLCATSKRSGGGQPQHFGDGTRLSIL.